The rows below give T cell receptor beta chains drawn from one sample of a study of radiotherapy plus CTLA-4 blockade in lung cancer. This table comes from immunoSEQ multiplex PCR, and its TCRdb copy is limited to in-frame clones, with some not included. The sample lists about 110,000 clones, about 83% occurring once. The sample in question was peripheral blood, obtained from a patient treated with radiotherapy plus ipilimumab. Receptor source: a human donor with non-small cell lung cancer that progressed on radiotherapy plus ipilimumab. Some clones in this sample may be carry-over from other donors' samples. Both conserved end residues are part of each CDR3. A D gene is named only where the DNA matches it firmly. Size is stated for part of the rows, as once, few or many counts, or as a class when the clone is expanded.

v_gene	abundance	j_gene	d_gene	CDR3nt	CDR3aa
TRBV10-3	.	TRBJ2-7	.	TGTGCCATCAGTGAGTCCGGAGGGCCTCAGTACGAGCAGTACTTC	CAISESGGPQYEQYF
TRBV10-3	few	TRBJ1-2	.	TGTGCCATCAGTCCGGGAGGACAGCTATTTAACTATGGCTACACCTTC	CAISPGGQLFNYGYTF
TRBV6-1	medium-sized	TRBJ1-5	.	TGTGCCAGCAGTGATGGAGTTATACCCCAGCATTTT	CASSDGVIPQHF
TRBV19	.	TRBJ2-2	TRBD1	TGTGCCAGTAGTATAAGGACAGGGCCCCCGAACACCGGGGAGCTGTTTTTT	CASSIRTGPPNTGELFF
TRBV5-1	.	TRBJ2-1	TRBD2	TGCGCCAGCAGCGCACTAGCGGGGGCATGGTCCAATGAGCAGTTCTTC	CASSALAGAWSNEQFF
TRBV4-2	.	TRBJ1-6	TRBD1	TGTGCCAGCAGCCAGGTACCACAGGGGGCTGGATCACCCCTCCACTTT	CASSQVPQGAGSPLHF
TRBV7-8	.	TRBJ1-1	.	TGTGCCAGCAGCTCCACACCTAACACTGAAGCTTTCTTT	CASSSTPNTEAFF
TRBV28	.	TRBJ1-1	.	TGTGCCAGCAGTTTTCTTTACGGTACTGAAGCTTTCTTT	CASSFLYGTEAFF
TRBV9	.	TRBJ2-7	TRBD1	TGTGCCAGCAGCGTAAGCCCCTGGACAGGGGTGGGTTACGAGCAGTACTTC	CASSVSPWTGVGYEQYF
TRBV19	.	TRBJ1-5	TRBD1	TGTGCCAGTACCAACACAGGGGCCGCTGGGCAGCCCCAGCATTTT	CASTNTGAAGQPQHF
TRBV7-2	.	TRBJ1-1	.	TGTGCCAGCGGCCACTTCAAGGGTAGTTCGAACACTGAAGCTTTCTTT	CASGHFKGSSNTEAFF
TRBV29-1	.	TRBJ1-1	.	TGCAGCGTTGTCAAGAACACTGAAGCTTTCTTT	CSVVKNTEAFF
TRBV27	.	TRBJ1-4	.	TGTGCCAGCAGAAATCAGGGGTATAAGGCTAATGAAAAACTGTTTTTT	CASRNQGYKANEKLFF
TRBV7-2	.	TRBJ2-3	.	TGTGCCAGCCGAGTCGGGGTTACCACAGATACGCAGTATTTT	CASRVGVTTDTQYF
TRBV4-2	.	TRBJ2-1	TRBD2	TGTGCCAGCAGCCAAGTGGTAGAAGCGGGGGGCTTAGCGAGCTCCTACAATGAGCAGTTCTTC	CASSQVVEAGGLASSYNEQFF
TRBV9	.	TRBJ1-5	.	TGTGCCAGCAGCGTAGAAGGGACAAGTAATCAGCCCCAGCATTTT	CASSVEGTSNQPQHF
TRBV11-2	.	TRBJ2-3	.	TGTGCCAGCAGCCGGACTTTAGATGTGGGGTGGACAGATACGCAGTATTTT	CASSRTLDVGWTDTQYF
TRBV7-2	.	TRBJ1-5	.	TGTGCCAGCAGCTTTAAGGTTAGCAATCAGCCCCAGCATTTT	CASSFKVSNQPQHF
TRBV18	.	TRBJ2-3	.	TGTGCCAGCTCCCCTCGAACGGAAGATACGCAGTATTTT	CASSPRTEDTQYF
TRBV4-1	.	TRBJ2-3	TRBD2	TGCGCCAGCAGCCAGATTATAGCGGGGGTAGGAGATACGCAGTATTTT	CASSQIIAGVGDTQYF
TRBV2	medium-sized	TRBJ1-2	.	TGTGCCAGCCGTTCGGGGCCCTATGGCTACACCTTC	CASRSGPYGYTF
TRBV7-2	.	TRBJ1-5	.	TGTGCCAGCAGCTTACGAGTTCGGGTCAATCAGCCCCAGCATTTT	CASSLRVRVNQPQHF
TRBV28	few	TRBJ1-1	.	TGTGCCAGCAGTTTCGGAGGGCTCGAAGCTTTCTTT	CASSFGGLEAFF
TRBV4-3	few	TRBJ1-5	.	TGCGCCAGCAGCCAAGATTACAGACAGTCCGGTATACCCCAGCATTTT	CASSQDYRQSGIPQHF
TRBV5-1	.	TRBJ1-5	.	TGCGCCAGCAGCTTGGCAGGGTTTGATCAGCCCCAGCATTTT	CASSLAGFDQPQHF
TRBV5-1	few	TRBJ1-5	TRBD1	TGCGCCAGCAGCCCCGACGGGACAGGGTTTGGCCAGCCCCAGCATTTT	CASSPDGTGFGQPQHF
TRBV5-1	.	TRBJ2-6	TRBD1	TGCGCCAGCAGGACAGGGAACTCTGGGGCCAACGTCCTGACTTTC	CASRTGNSGANVLTF
TRBV19	.	TRBJ2-3	TRBD2	TGTGCCAGTAGTCCACGACTAGCGGGGGCCCCTTTGCATTTT	CASSPRLAGAPLHF
TRBV5-1	.	TRBJ1-1	.	TGCGCCAGCAGGAAGGCAGAGAACACTGAAGCTTTCTTT	CASRKAENTEAFF
TRBV28	.	TRBJ2-1	.	TGTGCCAGCAGTTTAGAGGAGGCTAAGCAGTTCTTC	CASSLEEAKQFF
TRBV7-3	.	TRBJ2-3	TRBD2	TGTGCCAGCAGCCCAAGGGGACTAGCGGGGGGCACAGATACGCAGTATTTT	CASSPRGLAGGTDTQYF
TRBV5-4	.	TRBJ2-7	.	TGTGCCAGCAGCTTGTCTGGGTCTCCCTCCTCCTACGAGCAGTACTTC	CASSLSGSPSSYEQYF
TRBV9	.	TRBJ2-3	TRBD2	TGTGCCAGCAGCGTAGGATTAGCGGGGGGTCTCACAGATACGCAGTATTTT	CASSVGLAGGLTDTQYF
TRBV5-1	.	TRBJ1-3	.	TGCGCCAGCAGCTTTAAAGGGGACGGAAACACCATATATTTT	CASSFKGDGNTIYF
TRBV10-1	.	TRBJ2-3	.	TGCGCCAGCCTGAGCACAGATACGCAGTATTTT	CASLSTDTQYF
TRBV6-1	.	TRBJ1-2	.	TGTGCCAGCAGTGCCGGGCACCTCTATGGCTACACCTTC	CASSAGHLYGYTF
TRBV5-1	.	TRBJ2-3	.	TGCGCCAGCAGTTCAGTTGGGGATAGCACAGATACGCAGTATTTT	CASSSVGDSTDTQYF
TRBV2	.	TRBJ2-7	.	TGTGCCAGCACTACCGGGACGGGCAACTACGAGCAGTACTTC	CASTTGTGNYEQYF
TRBV7-9	.	TRBJ2-3	.	TGTGCCAGCAGCTTACCAGATACGCAGTATTTT	CASSLPDTQYF
TRBV18	.	TRBJ1-6	.	TGTGCCAGCTCACCTAGCTCCTATAATTCACCCCTCCACTTT	CASSPSSYNSPLHF